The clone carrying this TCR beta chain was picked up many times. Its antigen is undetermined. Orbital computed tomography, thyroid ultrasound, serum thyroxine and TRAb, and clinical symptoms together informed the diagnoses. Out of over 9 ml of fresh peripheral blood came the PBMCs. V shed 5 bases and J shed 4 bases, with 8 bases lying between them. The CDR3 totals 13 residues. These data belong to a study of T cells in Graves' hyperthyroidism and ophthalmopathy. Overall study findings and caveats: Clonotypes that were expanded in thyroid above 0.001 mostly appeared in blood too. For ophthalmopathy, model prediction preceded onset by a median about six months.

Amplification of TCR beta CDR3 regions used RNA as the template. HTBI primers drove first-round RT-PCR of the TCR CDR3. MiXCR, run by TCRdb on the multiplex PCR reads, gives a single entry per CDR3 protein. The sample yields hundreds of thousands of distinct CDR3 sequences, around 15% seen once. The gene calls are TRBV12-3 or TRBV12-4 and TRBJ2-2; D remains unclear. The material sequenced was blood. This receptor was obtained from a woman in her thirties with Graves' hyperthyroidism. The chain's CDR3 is CASSEHRTGELFF. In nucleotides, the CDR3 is TGTGCCAGCAGTGAACATCGCACCGGGGAGCTGTTTTTT.